The clone carrying this T cell receptor (beta chain) was observed many times. As yet, its antigen is unknown. One end of the junction is discordant with germline, which a read error may explain. This specimen comes from a study of post-analysis software for immune sequencing data. About the study: Recorded subtypes: relapsing-remitting, secondary progressive, progressive-relapsing; some patients unannotated. Study conclusions and caveats: Analysis by F measure revealed that same-batch samples clustered strongly together. Roughly 5 TRBV segments (TRBV5-6, TRBV5-1 and TRBV20-1 among them) occurred more frequently in patients than in controls. Multiple sclerosis patients had significantly lower normalized Chao1 diversity than controls.

Tagging with unique molecular identifiers was a feature of the TCR beta cDNA libraries. The source material, roughly 0.9 to 11 million T cells, gave rise to about 460,000 cDNA molecules. TCRdb analysed the PCR reads with MiXCR anew, one entry per CDR3 protein. The sample lists roughly 620,000 distinct CDR3 sequences, 44% seen once, with about 1.5% in the top ten. Germline V gives CDR1 MGHRA, CDR2 YSYEKL. This CDR3 spans 13 amino acids. The sequence derives from a girl between 5 and 17 years old with multiple sclerosis. This chain uses TRBV4-1 with TRBJ1-2, with D possibly matching TRBD1 (6 bases). The sample was blood. CDR3 nucleotides: TGTGCCAGCAGTCAGGGATCAGGGGATGGCTACACCTTC. Its protein is CASSQGSGDGYTF.